At least ten counts were recorded for the clone carrying this TCR beta chain. TCRdb re-called the RT-PCR reads through MiXCR, storing one row per CDR3 protein. This sample has roughly 250,000 distinct CDR3 sequences; around an eighth occur once, and the top ten carry approximately 10%. These data originate in a study of patients and donors after allogeneic stem cell transplantation. The length of the CDR3 is 14 residues. The V end was cut by 4 bases, the J end by 4 bases, with 13 bases between. Germline V gives CDR1 SGHTA, CDR2 FQGNSA. The chain has TRBV7-2 and TRBJ1-2; perhaps TRBD1 as D (5 bases). The receptor was derived from a human donor who was either an allogeneic HSCT recipient or a stem cell or donor lymphocyte infusion donor (not recorded which). It is not recorded whose cells these are; they may come from a transplant donor. Sequencing was carried out using blood, either unsorted or a sorted T cell fraction (not recorded which). CDR3 nucleotide sequence: TGTGCCAGCAGCTCACTCCGGGGGACCTATGGCTACACCTTC. It is translated as CASSSLRGTYGYTF.